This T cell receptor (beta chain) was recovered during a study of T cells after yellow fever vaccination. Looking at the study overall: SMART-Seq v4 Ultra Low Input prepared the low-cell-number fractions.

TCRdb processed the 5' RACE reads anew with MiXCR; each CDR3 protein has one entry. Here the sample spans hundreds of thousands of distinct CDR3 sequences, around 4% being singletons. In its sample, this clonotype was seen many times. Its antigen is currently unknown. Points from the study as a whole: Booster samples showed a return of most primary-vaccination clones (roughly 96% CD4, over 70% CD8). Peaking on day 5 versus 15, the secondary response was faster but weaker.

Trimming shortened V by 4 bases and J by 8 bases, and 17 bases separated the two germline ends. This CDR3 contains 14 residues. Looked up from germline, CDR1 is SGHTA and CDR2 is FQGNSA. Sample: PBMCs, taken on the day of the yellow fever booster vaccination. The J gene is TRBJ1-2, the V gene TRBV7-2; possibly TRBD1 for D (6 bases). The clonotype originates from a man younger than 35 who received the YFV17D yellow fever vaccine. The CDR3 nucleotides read TGTGCCAGCAGCTCAGATCGCCAGGGGCAGGGCTACACCTTC. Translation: CASSSDRQGQGYTF.